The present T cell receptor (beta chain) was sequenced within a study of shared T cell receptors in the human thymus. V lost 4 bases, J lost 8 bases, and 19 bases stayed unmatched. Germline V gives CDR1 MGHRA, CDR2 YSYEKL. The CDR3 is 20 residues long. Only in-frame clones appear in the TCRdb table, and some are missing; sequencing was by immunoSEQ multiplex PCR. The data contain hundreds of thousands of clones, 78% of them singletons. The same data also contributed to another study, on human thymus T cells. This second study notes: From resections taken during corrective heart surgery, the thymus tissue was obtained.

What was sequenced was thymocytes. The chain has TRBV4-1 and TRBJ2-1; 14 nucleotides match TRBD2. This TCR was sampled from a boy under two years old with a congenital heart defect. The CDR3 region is CASSLGTSGRTLHSQDEQFF. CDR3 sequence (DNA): TGCGCCAGCAGCCTCGGGACTAGCGGGAGAACCCTACATTCACAGGATGAGCAGTTCTTC.